This entry lists 15 T cell receptor beta chains sequenced from one sample in a study of T-cell memory formation after mild COVID-19. TCRdb fed the 5' RACE reads into MiXCR, producing one record per CDR3 protein. The sample carries around 390,000 distinct CDR3 sequences, 16% recorded once. The specimen sequenced was PBMCs or a T cell subset sorted from them (not recorded which). The source of these receptors is a man in his late teens or twenties who had mild COVID-19 (a few samples of this study predate the infection). Cell type and time point are not known.

The rearrangement joins TRBV7-9 to TRBJ2-1; D possibly corresponds to TRBD2 (6 bases). Germline V CDR1 and CDR2: SEHNR, FQNEAQ (reference sequence). Trimming removed 5 bases from V and 9 bases from J, with 17 bases in between. The CDR3 covers 14 residues. The CDR3 here is CASSVMEVGGEQFF. The CDR3 coding sequence is TGTGCCAGCAGCGTAATGGAAGTGGGGGGTGAGCAGTTCTTC. Full variable domain (rest looked up from reference TRBV7-9 and TRBJ2-1): DTGVSQNPRHKITKRGQNVTFRCDPISEHNRLYWYRQTLGQGPEFLTYFQNEAQLEKSRLLSDRFSAERPKGSFSTLEIQRTEQGDSAMYLCASSVMEVGGEQFFGPGTRLTVL.

The rearrangement uses TRBV11-2 and TRBJ1-2; no firm D call. Germline CDR1 SGHAT, CDR2 FQNNGV. V was shortened by 6 bases and J by 3 bases, with 14 bases between the two germline ends. This CDR3 contains 14 residues. This CDR3 reads CASRISLRDYGYTF. CDR3 coding DNA: TGTGCCAGCAGGATTTCACTACGGGACTATGGCTACACCTTC. The whole variable domain, remainder taken from reference TRBV11-2 and TRBJ1-2, is EAGVAQSPRYKIIEKRQSVAFWCNPISGHATLYWYQQILGQGPKLLIQFQNNGVVDDSQLPKDRFSAERLKGVDSTLKIQPAKLEDSAVYLCASRISLRDYGYTFGSGTRLTVV.

The rearrangement links TRBV10-2 to TRBJ2-7; possibly TRBD1 or TRBD2 for D (5 bases each). The CDR3 spans 15 residues. CDR1 and CDR2 (germline): WSHSY, SAAADI. Trimming removed 7 bases at V and 0 bases at J, with 16 bases between. CDR3 coding DNA: TGCGCCAGCATAACCGGGACGGACTCCTCCTACGAGCAGTACTTC. Protein product: CASITGTDSSYEQYF.

This clonotype showed up just a few times. The chain employs TRBV10-2 and TRBJ2-1; D is perhaps TRBD2 (7 bases). In germline, CDR1 is WSHSY, CDR2 SAAADI. The CDR3 sequence is 15 residues long. Trimming left V 6 bases short and J 4 bases short, with 16 bases between. This chain's CDR3 is CASRAGGAKYNEQFF. CDR3 nucleotide sequence: TGCGCCAGCAGGGCTGGGGGGGCCAAGTACAATGAGCAGTTCTTC.

The chain is built from TRBV5-1 and TRBJ1-1; a weak D match, TRBD1 (5 bases). CDR1 and CDR2 from the germline V gene are SGHRS and YFSETQ. The CDR3 has 14 amino acids. Trimming removed 6 bases at V and 2 bases at J, with 14 bases between. This CDR3 reads CASTQAGVNTEAFF. The CDR3, as DNA: TGCGCCAGCACCCAGGCGGGGGTAAACACTGAAGCTTTCTTT.

This sequence joins TRBV4-3 and TRBJ1-1; 10 bases match TRBD1. Germline V gene lookup returns CDR1 LGHNA and CDR2 YSLEER. The CDR3 is 13 amino acids. Trimming cost V 4 bases and J 7 bases; bases outside gene matches: 3. The CDR3 bases are TGCGCCAGCAGCCTCGACAGGGGGCATGAAGCTTTCTTT. It codes for CASSLDRGHEAFF.

The V and J genes are TRBV3-1 and TRBJ2-2; unclear D gene. Trimming cost V 1 base and J 1 base, with 13 bases left between them. This CDR3 is built from 17 residues. Germline CDR1 reads LGHDT; CDR2 reads YNNKEL (reference sequence). The CDR3 DNA reads TGTGCCAGCAGCCAAGTGAAAGCGTGGTGGAACACCGGGGAGCTGTTTTTT. It specifies CASSQVKAWWNTGELFF.

This clonotype was detected a few times. This chain links TRBV9 with TRBJ2-2, with D hard to call. CDR3 size: 13 residues. Trimming shortened V by 0 bases and J by 6 bases, and 6 bases separated the two germline ends. Germline V gene lookup returns CDR1 SGDLS and CDR2 YYNGEE. CDR3 loop: CASSVERPGELFF. Written as DNA, the CDR3 is TGTGCCAGCAGCGTAGAGAGGCCCGGGGAGCTGTTTTTT.

A few counts support this clonotype. V and J are TRBV7-2 and TRBJ2-7; 7 bases map to TRBD2. This CDR3 region has 14 residues. Unmatched junction bases numbered 3, after V lost 3 bases and J lost 1 base. The germline CDR1 and CDR2 sequences are SGHTA and FQGNSA. Here the CDR3 DNA reads TGTGCCAGCAGCTTCAACGGGGGGTCCTACGAGCAGTACGTC. Translating gives CASSFNGGSYEQYV.

This rearrangement joins TRBV24-1 to TRBJ2-5, with 8 nucleotides matching TRBD2. Trimming cost V 3 bases and J 2 bases; bases outside gene matches: 7. The germline gives CDR1 KGHDR, CDR2 SFDVKD. CDR3 size: 16 residues. The CDR3 region is CATSDHGLAGQETQYF. CDR3 DNA: TGTGCCACCAGTGATCACGGTTTAGCGGGACAAGAGACCCAGTACTTC.

This clonotype has just a few counts. DNA of the CDR3: TGTGCCAGCAGCCGGACCGGGGGGCACAATGAGCAGTTCTTC. The encoded protein is CASSRTGGHNEQFF. The chain uses TRBV5-6 and TRBJ2-1, with a tentative D call TRBD2 (7 bases). The CDR3 spans 14 residues. V shed 4 bases and J shed 5 bases, with 13 bases lying between them. Germline V gene lookup returns CDR1 SGHDT and CDR2 YYEEEE. Together with reference TRBV5-6 and TRBJ2-1, the CDR3 gives the full variable domain: DAGVTQSPTHLIKTRGQQVTLRCSPKSGHDTVSWYQQALGQGPQFIFQYYEEEERQRGNFPDRFSGHQFPNYSSELNVNALLLGDSALYLCASSRTGGHNEQFFGPGTRLTVL.

This chain joins TRBV28 and TRBJ1-5; possible D gene TRBD1, 6 bases. The CDR3 has 14 residues. CDR1 MDHEN and CDR2 SYDVKM come from the germline V gene. The V end lost 7 bases, the J end lost 5 bases, and 15 bases lay between the germline ends. The CDR3 coding sequence is TGTGCCAGCACCCCGGGGGCAGTTGATCAGCCCCAGCATTTT. Translating it yields CASTPGAVDQPQHF.

J is TRBJ1-5 and V is TRBV9; possibly TRBD1 for D (6 bases). The V end lost 6 bases, the J end lost 2 bases, and 12 bases lay between the germline ends. The CDR3 runs to 14 residues. CDR1 is SGDLS and CDR2 is YYNGEE in the germline V gene. The CDR3 bases are TGTGCCAGCACCAGGGGCCTGGGCAATCAGCCCCAGCATTTT. This gives the protein CASTRGLGNQPQHF.

This clonotype came up once. This chain connects TRBV28 to TRBJ1-2, with D uncertain. The CDR3 runs to 14 residues. Germline loops: CDR1 MDHEN, CDR2 SYDVKM. The V gene lost 5 bases and the J gene lost 1 base, with 11 bases spanning the gap. CDR3 sequence reads: CASSAPGFNYGYTF. The CDR3 DNA is TGTGCCAGCAGTGCCCCAGGATTTAACTATGGCTACACCTTC.

A few counts support this clonotype. The chain uses TRBV27 and TRBJ2-7; D is possibly TRBD1 (6 bases). Germline values: CDR1 MNHEY, CDR2 SMNVEV (reference sequence). V lost 3 bases and J lost 7, with 13 bases in between. CDR3 length equals 13 residues. The CDR3 here is CASSFGTSMEQYF. DNA for the CDR3: TGTGCCAGCAGTTTCGGGACATCCATGGAGCAGTACTTC.